This note documents a single TCR beta chain sequence. Its specificity is unknown. The PCR contained 60 Vbeta and 13 Jbeta primers. The data were produced by immunoSEQ multiplex PCR, yet TCRdb's version contains in-frame clones alone and is incomplete. Of about 89,000 clones in the sample, under 85% were seen once. This entry comes from a study of cytomegalovirus exposure and HLA in healthy donors. The overall study: Drawn from HLA-typed donors, roughly 87 million unique TCRs were held in an early data release.

Findings and caveats of the study: TCR beta sequences reportedly predicted most subjects' HLA-A and HLA-B alleles accurately. In all likelihood, a cluster of highly shared sequence variants was a sequencing artifact.

This CDR3 region has 15 residues. Germline values: CDR1 WSHSY, CDR2 SAAADI. The V gene end was trimmed by 8 bases and the J gene end by 5 bases; junction bases not matched to a gene: 15. Sequencing was carried out using PBMCs. The receptor was isolated from a female donor in good health and CMV-seropositive. The chain links TRBV10-2 to TRBJ2-7; 7 bases map to TRBD2. CDR3 in amino acids: CASGRGSIGSHEQYF. Written as DNA, the CDR3 is TGCGCCAGCGGACGCGGGAGTATTGGTTCCCACGAGCAGTACTTC.